The 9 T cell receptor beta chains reported below all come from one sample, sequenced in a study of blood T cell repertoires in COVID-19. TCRdb keeps only in-frame clones here, not all; method: immunoSEQ multiplex PCR. The data contain 450,000 to 500,000 clones, 80% to 90% of them seen just once; the ten biggest clones take up approximately 2.9%. The specimen was peripheral blood. The receptor source for this set is a human donor in a cohort sampled during active COVID-19.

This chain uses TRBV6-2 or TRBV6-3 with TRBJ2-7; 8 positions agree with TRBD2. Trimming took 5 bases from V and 2 from J; bases not matched to a gene: 8. Germline V gene data show CDR1 as MNHEY and CDR2 as SVGEGT. CDR3 length: 15 residues. The chain's CDR3 is CASSDPRRGAYEQYF. The CDR3 nucleotides are TGTGCCAGCAGTGACCCCAGGCGGGGGGCCTACGAGCAGTACTTC.

This chain joins TRBV10-3 and TRBJ2-7; the D gene is possibly TRBD1 (5 bases). From germline, CDR1 is ENHRY and CDR2 SYGVKD. V was trimmed by 2 bases and J by 5 bases, leaving 16 bases between them. The CDR3 contains 15 residues. This CDR3 is CAISETDSLLNEQYF. The CDR3 DNA reads TGTGCCATCAGTGAGACCGACAGCTTACTCAACGAGCAGTACTTC.

The table lists this clone with a few counts. The chain recombines TRBV9 with TRBJ1-3; D is possibly TRBD1 (6 bases). This CDR3 is 14 amino acids long. Germline CDR1 and CDR2: SGDLS and YYNGEE. V lost 4 bases, J lost 3 bases, and 11 bases lay in between. CDR3 nucleotide sequence: TGTGCCAGCAGCCTTGCGACAGGTGGAAACACCATATATTTT. It encodes CASSLATGGNTIYF.

V gene TRBV7-6 combines with J gene TRBJ1-5; 7 bases are a match to TRBD1. CDR3 length: 16 amino acids. Germline loops: CDR1 SGHVS, CDR2 FNYEAQ. With 5 bases clipped from V and 2 bases from J, the junction kept 9 bases outside the gene matches. The CDR3: CASSPSTRGGNQPQHF. The DNA for the CDR3 is TGTGCCAGCAGCCCCTCGACCAGGGGGGGCAATCAGCCCCAGCATTTT.

This chain links TRBV3-1 (or the pseudogene TRBV3-2) with TRBJ2-1; 7 bases agree with TRBD2. Trimming cost V 3 bases and J 4 bases; bases outside gene matches: 12. This CDR3 is 17 amino acids long. Germline CDR1 LGHDT, CDR2 YNNKEL (reference sequence). The CDR3 region has the DNA TGTGCCAGCAGCCACGAGAAAGCTAGCGGATGGTACAATGAGCAGTTCTTC. Residues: CASSHEKASGWYNEQFF.

This chain links TRBV5-1 with TRBJ2-3; D call uncertain. This CDR3 is built from 13 residues. Looked up from germline, CDR1 is SGHRS and CDR2 is YFSETQ. The germline V and J ends were trimmed by 4 bases and 4 bases, with 10 bases remaining between them. CDR3 loop: CASSLQFPDTQYF. The CDR3 DNA is TGCGCCAGCAGCCTGCAGTTCCCAGATACGCAGTATTTT. The full variable domain, in which reference TRBV5-1 and TRBJ2-3 provide the parts outside the CDR3, is KAGVTQTPRYLIKTRGQQVTLSCSPISGHRSVSWYQQTPGQGLQFLFEYFSETQRNKGNFPGRFSGRQFSNSRSEMNVSTLELGDSALYLCASSLQFPDTQYFGPGTRLTVL.

The chain is built from TRBV28 and TRBJ1-1, with D hard to call. The CDR3 is 12 amino acids. The germline gives CDR1 MDHEN, CDR2 SYDVKM. Trimming cost V 6 bases and J 5 bases, with 10 bases left between them. The CDR3 nucleotides read TGTGCCAGCAGCTCGTCGGGTACTGAAGCTTTCTTT. This codes for CASSSSGTEAFF.

This clone has a single count. The chain recombines TRBV5-4 with TRBJ2-1, with D tentatively TRBD1 (5 bases). V shed 0 bases and J shed 2 bases, with 9 bases lying between them. The CDR3 runs to 15 residues. Germline lookup yields CDR1 SGHNT and CDR2 YYREEE (reference sequence). The DNA for the CDR3 is TGTGCCAGCAGCTTGGGCAGGGCCGCCTACAATGAGCAGTTCTTC. Translated, it gives CASSLGRAAYNEQFF.

This chain uses TRBV19 with TRBJ2-7; TRBD2 agrees at 8 bases. This CDR3 is built from 11 residues. V was pared by 9 bases and J by 7 bases, with 5 bases of the junction left unmatched. Germline lookup yields CDR1 LNHDA and CDR2 SQIVND (reference sequence). For the CDR3, the DNA is TGTGCCAGCGGACTAGCCGCAGAGCAGTACTTC. It is translated as CASGLAAEQYF.